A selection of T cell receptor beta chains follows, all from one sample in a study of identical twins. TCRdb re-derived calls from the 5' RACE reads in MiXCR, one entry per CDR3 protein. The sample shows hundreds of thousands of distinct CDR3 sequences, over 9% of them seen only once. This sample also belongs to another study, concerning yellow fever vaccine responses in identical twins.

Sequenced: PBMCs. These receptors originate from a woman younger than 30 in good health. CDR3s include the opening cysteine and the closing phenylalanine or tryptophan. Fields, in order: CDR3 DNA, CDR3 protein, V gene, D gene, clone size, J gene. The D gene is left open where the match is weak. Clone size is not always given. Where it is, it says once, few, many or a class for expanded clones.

TGCGCCAGCAGCCTGGATGACGATTACAATGAGCAGTTCTTC	CASSLDDDYNEQFF	TRBV5-1	NA	few	TRBJ2-1
TGTGCCAGCAGAGAAATAGCGGGAGCCCCCACCGGGGAGCTGTTTTTT	CASREIAGAPTGELFF	TRBV7-2	TRBD2	few	TRBJ2-2
TGTGCCAGCAGTTTATCTCGGGAGCTGTTTTTT	CASSLSRELFF	TRBV12-3/TRBV12-4	NA	NA	TRBJ2-2
TGTGCCAGCAGCCCCGTTGGAGCAGGGAGGGGAAATGGAGGGGCCAACGTCCTGACTTTC	CASSPVGAGRGNGGANVLTF	TRBV6-2/TRBV6-3	TRBD2	NA	TRBJ2-6
TGTGCCACCAGTACCTATGGGTCCACAGATACGCAGTATTTT	CATSTYGSTDTQYF	TRBV24-1	NA	many	TRBJ2-3
TGTGCCAGCAGTCTAAGACTAGAGAGCTCCTACAATGAGCAGTTCTTC	CASSLRLESSYNEQFF	TRBV12-3/TRBV12-4	NA	few	TRBJ2-1
TGCAGCGTTGAGGTGCTAGCGGGAGGAGGGGCGGATGAGCAGTTCTTC	CSVEVLAGGGADEQFF	TRBV29-1	TRBD2	few	TRBJ2-1
TGTGCCAGCAGTCCCTACGTGATCACCGGGGAGCTGTTTTTT	CASSPYVITGELFF	TRBV27	NA	NA	TRBJ2-2
TGTGCCAGCAGCTTAGTAGGGGGGACTAGCGGGCGGGAGCAGTTCTTC	CASSLVGGTSGREQFF	TRBV11-2	TRBD2	NA	TRBJ2-1
TGTGCCATCAGTACTGCAGGGCCCGCAGTTTCAGATACGCAGTATTTT	CAISTAGPAVSDTQYF	TRBV10-3	NA	NA	TRBJ2-3
TGCGCCAGCAGCTTGGCCCTGGCAACCGGGGAGCTGTTTTTT	CASSLALATGELFF	TRBV5-1	NA	few	TRBJ2-2
TGTGCCATCAGTTTCGGACTGAGCCAAGAGACCCAGTACTTC	CAISFGLSQETQYF	TRBV10-3	NA	NA	TRBJ2-5
TGCAGCGTTGAAAAACTGGTAGGGCTGGAAGAGCAGTACTTC	CSVEKLVGLEEQYF	TRBV29-1	NA	NA	TRBJ2-7
TGTGCCAGCCAAGGTGGGGACAGTTACACCGGGGAGCTGTTTTTT	CASQGGDSYTGELFF	TRBV13	TRBD1	few	TRBJ2-2
TGTGCCATCAGCCTGACAGGGGAGCATGGCTACACCTTC	CAISLTGEHGYTF	TRBV10-3	TRBD1	NA	TRBJ1-2
TGTGCCACCGGACAGGGTGTTGAAGGAGGGTCACCCCTCCACTTT	CATGQGVEGGSPLHF	TRBV15	TRBD1	few	TRBJ1-6
TGTGCCAGCAGCCCGGACCGTTACAATGAGCAGTTCTTC	CASSPDRYNEQFF	TRBV3-1	NA	many	TRBJ2-1
TGTGCCATCAGTGAGTCCTCTAGGGAGACCCAGTACTTC	CAISESSRETQYF	TRBV10-3	NA	NA	TRBJ2-5
TGTGCCAGCAGCTTCGACAGGGGGGCCACTGAAGCTTTCTTT	CASSFDRGATEAFF	TRBV7-3	TRBD1	few	TRBJ1-1
TGTGCCAGCAGAAAACAGGTGAACACTGAAGCTTTCTTT	CASRKQVNTEAFF	TRBV3-1	NA	NA	TRBJ1-1
TGCGCCAGCAGCTTTAGCGGGGGGTCGAGAGAGACCCAGTACTTC	CASSFSGGSRETQYF	TRBV5-1	TRBD2	NA	TRBJ2-5
TGCAGCGTTGAAACCGTGAAGACTGAAGCTTTCTTT	CSVETVKTEAFF	TRBV29-1	NA	few	TRBJ1-1
TGCGCCAGCAGTGAGGGTTTCGGCCTAGTAGTCGAGACCCAGTACTTC	CASSEGFGLVVETQYF	TRBV10-1	NA	NA	TRBJ2-5
TGTGCCACCCAGGAGGTATACAGCAATCAGCCCCAGCATTTT	CATQEVYSNQPQHF	TRBV7-8	NA	few	TRBJ1-5
TGTGCCAGCAGTGGGAGGAGGAGCGGGAGCTCCTACGAGCAGTACTTC	CASSGRRSGSSYEQYF	TRBV2	TRBD2	few	TRBJ2-7
TGCAGCGTACGCGAGGGGTTCTCTGGGGCCAACGTCCTGACTTTC	CSVREGFSGANVLTF	TRBV29-1	NA	few	TRBJ2-6
TGCAGTGCTAGTAGGGGAAATAGTAACACCGGGGAGCTGTTTTTT	CSASRGNSNTGELFF	TRBV20-1	NA	few	TRBJ2-2
TGTGCCAGCACTTACCTTGACGGGCCGTCCTACAATGAGCAGTTCTTC	CASTYLDGPSYNEQFF	TRBV7-6	NA	NA	TRBJ2-1
TGCAGTGCTAGAGTGGAGACCCAGTGCTTC	CSARVETQCF	TRBV20-1	NA	few	TRBJ2-5
TGTGCCAGCAGTTTAAGAGGAAAGGCGGGGGCCCTGGGGGGCTACACCTTC	CASSLRGKAGALGGYTF	TRBV27	NA	many	TRBJ1-2
TGTGCCAGCAGCATGACCGATTACTATGGCTACACCTTC	CASSMTDYYGYTF	TRBV7-9	NA	few	TRBJ1-2
TGCAGTGCTAGAAGGACTAGCGGCTGGGGTACAGATACGCAGTATTTT	CSARRTSGWGTDTQYF	TRBV20-1	TRBD2	few	TRBJ2-3
TGTGCCAGTAAGTACCTGGTAGGATTCTCTACTGAAGCTTTCTTT	CASKYLVGFSTEAFF	TRBV19	NA	NA	TRBJ1-1
TGTGCTAGTGGTCCTAATTCGGAGCAGTACTTC	CASGPNSEQYF	TRBV12-5	NA	few	TRBJ2-7
TGTGCCAGCAGCTCTCTGGGACAGGGGTATTCACCCCTCCACTTT	CASSSLGQGYSPLHF	TRBV12-3/TRBV12-4	TRBD1	few	TRBJ1-6
TGTGCCAGCTTACCCGGGTCACAAGAGACCCAGTACTTC	CASLPGSQETQYF	TRBV28	NA	few	TRBJ2-5
TGTGCCAGCAGGCGGTTTCAAAACTACAATGAGCAGTTCTTC	CASRRFQNYNEQFF	TRBV2	NA	once	TRBJ2-1
TGCAGTGCTACCGTCATCCACAATGAGCAGTTCTTC	CSATVIHNEQFF	TRBV20-1	NA	few	TRBJ2-1
TGCGCCAGCAGCCCGACTGGACGGGGGGGTTTCTTC	CASSPTGRGGFF	TRBV5-1	TRBD2	few	TRBJ2-1
TGCAGTGCCGAGACTACCGAGGAGCGTTGGGATACGCAGTATTTT	CSAETTEERWDTQYF	TRBV20-1	NA	few	TRBJ2-3
TGCAGTGCCAAACTAGCGGGAGTTCATGAGCAGTTCTTC	CSAKLAGVHEQFF	TRBV20-1	TRBD2	few	TRBJ2-1
TGCAGTGCTAGAGAACGGCAAGAGTCCAATCAGCCCCAGCATTTT	CSARERQESNQPQHF	TRBV20-1	NA	few	TRBJ1-5
TGCAGTGCTAGCGAGGGGGAAGGGATTCAGCCCCAGCATTTT	CSASEGEGIQPQHF	TRBV20-1	NA	NA	TRBJ1-5
TGCGCCAGCAGCTTGCGACGGCTAGCTACCCCTTGGGGGGATGAGCAGTTCTTC	CASSLRRLATPWGDEQFF	TRBV5-1	NA	few	TRBJ2-1
TGTGCCAGTAGTATAGTTGGGGCCAACGTCCTGACTTTC	CASSIVGANVLTF	TRBV19	NA	few	TRBJ2-6
TGTGCCAGCAGCTTAGCCGTTGGGACTAGCGGGAGGGCAAAGGAGCAGTTCTTC	CASSLAVGTSGRAKEQFF	TRBV7-2	TRBD2	few	TRBJ2-1
TGTGCCAGCAGCCTAAGACCCACAGGGGGCTCGTTCGCAGATACGCAGTATTTT	CASSLRPTGGSFADTQYF	TRBV11-2	TRBD1	NA	TRBJ2-3
TGTGCCAGCAGCGCCATCGGGACAGGGGAGGGTGGCTACACCTTC	CASSAIGTGEGGYTF	TRBV11-2	TRBD1	NA	TRBJ1-2
TGTGCCAGCACCCCATCTATTGGGGTCCTCACCCCGTACGAGCAGTACTTC	CASTPSIGVLTPYEQYF	TRBV28	NA	few	TRBJ2-7
TGTGCCACCGACACAGATACGCAGTATTTT	CATDTDTQYF	TRBV10-3	NA	few	TRBJ2-3
TGTGCCAGCAGCTACGGACAGGGGTTAATGTTCTTC	CASSYGQGLMFF	TRBV12-3/TRBV12-4	TRBD1	few	TRBJ2-1
TGCAGTGCTATCGGGACAGGGGATACGCAGTATTTT	CSAIGTGDTQYF	TRBV20-1	TRBD1	NA	TRBJ2-3
TGTGCCAGCAGCCAACTCCGGGGGGGAGAGGGCGGGGAGCTGTTTTTT	CASSQLRGGEGGELFF	TRBV4-2	TRBD2	NA	TRBJ2-2
TGCAGTGCTTCCGACAGGAATTCCTACGAGCAGTACTTC	CSASDRNSYEQYF	TRBV20-1	NA	few	TRBJ2-7
TGTGCCAGCAGTTTACGGACAGGGCAGGGCCCTGAAAAACTGTTTTTT	CASSLRTGQGPEKLFF	TRBV27	TRBD1	NA	TRBJ1-4
TGTGCCAGTAGTATTTCTATCATAGCAAACACCGGGGAGCTGTTTTTT	CASSISIIANTGELFF	TRBV19	NA	few	TRBJ2-2
TGTGCCAGCAGCCCGACTAGCGGGAGTCATGAGCAGTTCTTC	CASSPTSGSHEQFF	TRBV3-1	TRBD2	NA	TRBJ2-1
TGTGCCAGCCCTAAGGGGACAGTTAATTCACCCCTCCACTTT	CASPKGTVNSPLHF	TRBV6-1	TRBD1	many	TRBJ1-6
TGCAGTGCTAGAGAACCGGACGGCAACACTGAAGCTTTCTTT	CSAREPDGNTEAFF	TRBV20-1	NA	NA	TRBJ1-1
TGTGCCAGCAGCGCACAGGGGAGCTATGGCTACACCTTC	CASSAQGSYGYTF	TRBV9	TRBD1	few	TRBJ1-2